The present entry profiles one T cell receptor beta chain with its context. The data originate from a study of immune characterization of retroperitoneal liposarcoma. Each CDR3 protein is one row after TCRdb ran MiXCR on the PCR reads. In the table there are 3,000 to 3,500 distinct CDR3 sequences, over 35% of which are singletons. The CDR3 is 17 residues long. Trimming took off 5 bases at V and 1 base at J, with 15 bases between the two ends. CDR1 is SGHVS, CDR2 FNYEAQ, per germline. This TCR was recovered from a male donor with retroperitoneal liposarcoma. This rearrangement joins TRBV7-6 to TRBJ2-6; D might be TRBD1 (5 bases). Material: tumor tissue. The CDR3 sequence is CASSLRVGLSGANVLTF. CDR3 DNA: TGTGCCAGCAGCCTCAGGGTAGGCTTATCTGGGGCCAACGTCCTGACTTTC. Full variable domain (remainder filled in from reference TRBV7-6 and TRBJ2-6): GAGVSQSPRYKVTKRGQDVALRCDPISGHVSLYWYRQALGQGPEFLTYFNYEAQQDKSGLPNDRFSAERPEGSISTLTIQRTEQRDSAMYRCASSLRVGLSGANVLTFGAGSRLTVL.